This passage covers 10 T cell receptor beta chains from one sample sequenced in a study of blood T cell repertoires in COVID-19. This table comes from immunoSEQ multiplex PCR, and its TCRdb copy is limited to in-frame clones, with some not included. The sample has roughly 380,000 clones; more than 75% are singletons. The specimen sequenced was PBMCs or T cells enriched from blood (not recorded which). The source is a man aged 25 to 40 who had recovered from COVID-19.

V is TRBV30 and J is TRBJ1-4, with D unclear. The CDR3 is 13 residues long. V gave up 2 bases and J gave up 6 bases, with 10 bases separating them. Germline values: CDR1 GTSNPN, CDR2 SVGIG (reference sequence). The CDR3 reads CAWSRGFDEKLFF. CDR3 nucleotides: TGTGCCTGGAGTAGAGGATTTGATGAAAAACTGTTTTTT. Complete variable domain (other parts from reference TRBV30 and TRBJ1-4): SQTIHQWPATLVQPVGSPLSLECTVEGTSNPNLYWYRQAAGRGLQLLFYSVGIGQISSEVPQNLSASRPQDRQFILSSKKLLLSDSGFYLCAWSRGFDEKLFFGSGTQLSVL.

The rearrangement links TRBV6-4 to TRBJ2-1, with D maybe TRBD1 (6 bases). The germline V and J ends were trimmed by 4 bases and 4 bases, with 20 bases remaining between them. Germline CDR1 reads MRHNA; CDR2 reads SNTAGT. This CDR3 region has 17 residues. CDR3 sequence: CASSVGKGAGTYNEQFF. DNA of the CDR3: TGTGCCAGCAGTGTGGGCAAAGGGGCCGGGACATACAATGAGCAGTTCTTC.

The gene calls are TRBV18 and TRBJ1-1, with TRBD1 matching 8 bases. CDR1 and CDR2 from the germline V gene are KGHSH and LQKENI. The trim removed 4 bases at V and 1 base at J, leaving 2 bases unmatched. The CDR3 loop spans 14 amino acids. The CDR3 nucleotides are TGTGCCAGCTCACGGACAGGGCCGAACACTGAAGCTTTCTTT. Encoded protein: CASSRTGPNTEAFF.

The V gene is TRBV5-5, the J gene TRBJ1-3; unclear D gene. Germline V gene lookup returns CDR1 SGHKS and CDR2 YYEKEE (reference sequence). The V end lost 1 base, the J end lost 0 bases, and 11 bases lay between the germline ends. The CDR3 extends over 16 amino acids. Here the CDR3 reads CASSLPSTSSGNTIYF. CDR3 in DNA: TGTGCCAGCAGCTTGCCCAGTACCTCCTCTGGAAACACCATATATTTT. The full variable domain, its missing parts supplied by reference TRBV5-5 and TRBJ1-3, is DAGVTQSPTHLIKTRGQQVTLRCSPISGHKSVSWYQQVLGQGPQFIFQYYEKEERGRGNFPDRFSARQFPNYSSELNVNALLLGDSALYLCASSLPSTSSGNTIYFGEGSWLTVV.

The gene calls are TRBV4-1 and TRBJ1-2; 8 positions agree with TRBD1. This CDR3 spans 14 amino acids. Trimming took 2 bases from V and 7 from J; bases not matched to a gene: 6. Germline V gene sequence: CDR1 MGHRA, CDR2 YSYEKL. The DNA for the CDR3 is TGCGCCAGCAGCCAAACGGACAGGGTTTCTGGCTACACCTTC. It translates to CASSQTDRVSGYTF.

In DNA, the CDR3 is TGCAGCGTGTCGGCCGGGACAGGGGGTACCGGGGAGCTGTTTTTT. As protein: CSVSAGTGGTGELFF. The chain is built from TRBV29-1 and TRBJ2-2, with 11 nucleotides matching TRBD1. With 6 bases clipped from V and 5 bases from J, the junction kept 8 bases outside the gene matches. The CDR3 runs 15 residues. The germline gives CDR1 SQVTM, CDR2 ANQGSEA.

CDR3 coding DNA: TGCAGCGTCGAGGTCGGAGGGGTAGGCACTGAAGCTTTCTTT. Protein sequence: CSVEVGGVGTEAFF. This sequence joins TRBV29-1 and TRBJ1-1; a possible D gene is TRBD1 (5 bases). The CDR3 contains 14 residues. Trimming pared 6 bases from V and 4 bases from J, leaving 18 bases between. Germline lookup yields CDR1 SQVTM and CDR2 ANQGSEA.

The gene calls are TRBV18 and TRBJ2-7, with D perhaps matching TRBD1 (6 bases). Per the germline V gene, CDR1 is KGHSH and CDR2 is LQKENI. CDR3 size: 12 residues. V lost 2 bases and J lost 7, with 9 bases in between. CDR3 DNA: TGTGCCAGCTCACCAAACAGGGAGGAGCAGTACTTC. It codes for CASSPNREEQYF.

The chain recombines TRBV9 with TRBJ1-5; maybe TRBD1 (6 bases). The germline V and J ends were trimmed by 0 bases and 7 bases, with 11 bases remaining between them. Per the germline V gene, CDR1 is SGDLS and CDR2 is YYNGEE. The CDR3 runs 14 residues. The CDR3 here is CASSVDQGSQPQHF. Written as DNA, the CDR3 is TGTGCCAGCAGCGTAGACCAGGGGTCCCAGCCCCAGCATTTT.

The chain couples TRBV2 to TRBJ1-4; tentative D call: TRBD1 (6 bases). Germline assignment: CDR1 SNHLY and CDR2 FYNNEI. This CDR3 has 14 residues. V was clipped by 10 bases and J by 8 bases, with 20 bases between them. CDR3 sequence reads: CATPWAGEGEKLFF. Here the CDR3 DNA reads TGTGCCACTCCCTGGGCAGGGGAAGGGGAAAAACTGTTTTTT.